Sequencing of this T cell receptor beta chain was carried out in a study of control samples from healthy donors and cancer patients (dated by TCRdb to the early 2020s). Library preparation was by the immunoSEQ multiplex PCR assay. Sourced from immuneACCESS, this table was stored by TCRdb with only in-frame sequences that have V and J called. A share of the clones is absent; for the studies checked, an unresolved V gene accounts for under half, and the remainder has no known explanation. Across this sample there are roughly 59,000 clones, with more than 85% seen only once. Around 1.7% of the sample comes from the top ten. In regard to this clone: Its target antigen remains unknown. Nothing much larger sits one base from this clone, and base qualities are not available.

The TCR was taken from a man aged 40-49 years with colorectal cancer. Material for sequencing was PBMCs.

The CDR3 in this case is CASSRTGNGYTF. The DNA sequence is TGTGCCAGCAGTAGGACAGGGAATGGCTACACCTTC. Rearrangement joined TRBV6-9 to TRBJ1-2; 8 nucleotides in the junction match TRBD1. Clipping removes 5 bases from V and 6 bases from J, with 2 as the unmatched junction base count. The CDR3 starts with the cysteine, ends with the phenylalanine, and has 12 residues. Only the CDR3 DNA stays, 36 bases, in frame from base 1. Via the germline V gene, CDR1 is MNHGY and CDR2 SVAAGI.